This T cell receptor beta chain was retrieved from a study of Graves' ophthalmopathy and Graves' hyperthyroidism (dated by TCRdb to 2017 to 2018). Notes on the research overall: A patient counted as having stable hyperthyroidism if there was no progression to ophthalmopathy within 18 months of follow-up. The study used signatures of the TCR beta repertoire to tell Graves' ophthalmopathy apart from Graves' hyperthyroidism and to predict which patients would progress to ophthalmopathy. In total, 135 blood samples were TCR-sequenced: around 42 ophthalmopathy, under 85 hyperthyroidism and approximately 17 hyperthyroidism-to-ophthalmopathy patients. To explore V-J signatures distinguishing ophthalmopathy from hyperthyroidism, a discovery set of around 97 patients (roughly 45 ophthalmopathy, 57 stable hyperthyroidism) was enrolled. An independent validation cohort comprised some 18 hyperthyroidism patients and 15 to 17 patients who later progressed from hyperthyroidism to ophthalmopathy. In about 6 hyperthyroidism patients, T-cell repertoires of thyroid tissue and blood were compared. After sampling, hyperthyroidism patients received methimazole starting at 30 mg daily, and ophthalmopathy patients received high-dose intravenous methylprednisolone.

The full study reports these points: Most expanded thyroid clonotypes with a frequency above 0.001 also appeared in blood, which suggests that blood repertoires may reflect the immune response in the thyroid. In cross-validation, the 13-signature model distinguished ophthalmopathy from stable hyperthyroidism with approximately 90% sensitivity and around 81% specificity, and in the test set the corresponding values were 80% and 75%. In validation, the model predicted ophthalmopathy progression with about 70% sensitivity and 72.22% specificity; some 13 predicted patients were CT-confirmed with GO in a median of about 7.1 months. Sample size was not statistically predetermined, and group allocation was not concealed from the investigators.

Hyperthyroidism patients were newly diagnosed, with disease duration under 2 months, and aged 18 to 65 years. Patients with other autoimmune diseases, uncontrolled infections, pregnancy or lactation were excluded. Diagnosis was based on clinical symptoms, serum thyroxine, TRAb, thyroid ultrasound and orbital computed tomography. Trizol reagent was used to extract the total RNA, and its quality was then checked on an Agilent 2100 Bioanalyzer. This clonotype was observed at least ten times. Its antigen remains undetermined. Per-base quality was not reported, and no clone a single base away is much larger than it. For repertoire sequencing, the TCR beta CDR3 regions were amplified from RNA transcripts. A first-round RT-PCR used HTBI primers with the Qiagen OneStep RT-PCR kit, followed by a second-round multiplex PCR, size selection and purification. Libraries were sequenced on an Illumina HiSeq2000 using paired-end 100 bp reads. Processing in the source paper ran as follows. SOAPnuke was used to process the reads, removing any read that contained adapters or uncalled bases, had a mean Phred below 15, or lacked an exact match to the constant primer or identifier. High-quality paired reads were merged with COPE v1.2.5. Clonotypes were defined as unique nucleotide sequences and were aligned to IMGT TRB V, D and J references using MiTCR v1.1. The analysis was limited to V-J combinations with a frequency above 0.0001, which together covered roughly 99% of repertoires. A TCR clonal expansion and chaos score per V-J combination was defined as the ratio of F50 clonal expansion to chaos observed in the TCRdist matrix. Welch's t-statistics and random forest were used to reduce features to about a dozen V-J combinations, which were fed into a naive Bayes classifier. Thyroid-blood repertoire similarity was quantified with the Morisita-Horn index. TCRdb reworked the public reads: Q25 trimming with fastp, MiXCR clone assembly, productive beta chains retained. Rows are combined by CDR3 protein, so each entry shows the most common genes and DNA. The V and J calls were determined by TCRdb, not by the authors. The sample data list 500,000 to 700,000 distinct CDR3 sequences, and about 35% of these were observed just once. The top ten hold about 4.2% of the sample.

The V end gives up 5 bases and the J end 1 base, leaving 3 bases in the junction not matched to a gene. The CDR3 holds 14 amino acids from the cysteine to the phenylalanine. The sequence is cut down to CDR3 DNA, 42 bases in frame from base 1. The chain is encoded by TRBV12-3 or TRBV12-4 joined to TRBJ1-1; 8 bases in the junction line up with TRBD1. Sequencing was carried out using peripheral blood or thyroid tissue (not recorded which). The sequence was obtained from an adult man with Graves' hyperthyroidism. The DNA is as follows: TGTGCCAGCAGTCGGCAGGGGGCGAACACTGAAGCTTTCTTT. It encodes CASSRQGANTEAFF.